A single sample gave rise to the 23 T cell receptor beta chains below, sequenced in a study of monozygotic twins with inflammatory bowel disease. Using the 5' RACE reads, TCRdb records one entry per CDR3 protein without DNA. This table holds 300,000 to 400,000 distinct CDR3 sequences. The sample taken for sequencing was blood. The receptors were gathered from a human donor with ulcerative colitis or Crohn's disease, or a healthy co-twin of an affected twin (not recorded which).

The chain has TRBV4-1 and TRBJ2-1; the TCRdb call, TRBD2, lacks DNA for checking. The CDR3 contains 16 residues. Germline CDR1 and CDR2: MGHRA and YSYEKL. The CDR3 loop is CASSQGTRSSSNEQFF.

V and J are TRBV11-2 and TRBJ2-5. CDR3 length equals 15 residues. CDR1 is SGHAT, CDR2 FQNNGV, per germline. The CDR3 sequence is CASSLVRHETETQYF.

V gene TRBV7-9 combines with J gene TRBJ1-1. The CDR3 extends over 15 amino acids. CDR1 and CDR2 from the germline V gene are SEHNR and FQNEAQ (reference sequence). The CDR3: CASSLGVSWVTEAFF.

The chain employs TRBV19 and TRBJ2-2. The CDR3 is made up of 14 amino acids. Germline CDR1 and CDR2: LNHDA and SQIVND (reference sequence). CDR3 protein: CASSTDANTGELFF.

J is TRBJ1-5 and V is TRBV20-1. CDR1 DFQATT and CDR2 SNEGSKA come from the germline V gene (reference sequence). This CDR3 contains 11 residues. The CDR3 loop is CSARDNQPQHF.

The rearrangement links TRBV3-1 to TRBJ2-1; the D gene TCRdb calls, TRBD1, cannot be checked with no DNA. The CDR3 is 14 amino acids. The V gene's germline CDR1 is LGHDT and CDR2 YNNKEL (reference sequence). CDR3 residues: CASSHRGGDHEQFF.

The chain is built from TRBV5-4 and TRBJ2-5; TCRdb gives TRBD2 as the D gene, but with no DNA this cannot be confirmed. CDR1 is SGHNT, CDR2 YYREEE, per germline (reference sequence). The CDR3 has 15 amino acids. This CDR3 reads CASSAGLAGGETQYF.

The rearrangement joins TRBV6-6 to TRBJ1-1. Germline assignment: CDR1 MNHNY and CDR2 SVGAGI (reference sequence). This CDR3 is 14 amino acids long. The chain's CDR3 is CASSYYSGHTEAFF.

The chain joins TRBV6-1 to TRBJ2-7; the D call from TCRdb, TRBD2, cannot be confirmed without DNA. The germline V gene has CDR1 MNHNS and CDR2 SASEGT. The CDR3 sequence is 14 residues long. The CDR3 protein is CASSPAGGRNEQYF.

The chain combines TRBV11-2 with TRBJ2-7; TCRdb picks TRBD1, but there is no DNA to check that call. CDR1 is SGHAT, CDR2 FQNNGV, per germline. The CDR3 sequence is 14 residues long. The CDR3 reads CASSSTGQAYEQYF. The whole variable domain, filled in from reference TRBV11-2 and TRBJ2-7, reads EAGVAQSPRYKIIEKRQSVAFWCNPISGHATLYWYQQILGQGPKLLIQFQNNGVVDDSQLPKDRFSAERLKGVDSTLKIQPAKLEDSAVYLCASSSTGQAYEQYFGPGTRLTVT.

The chain has TRBV20-1 and TRBJ1-5; TCRdb's D call, TRBD1, is unchecked because there is no DNA. This CDR3 is built from 18 residues. CDR1 and CDR2 from the germline V gene are DFQATT and SNEGSKA (reference sequence). The CDR3 loop reads CSARSGTGGYHSNQPQHF.

The V gene is TRBV20-1, the J gene TRBJ1-4; TCRdb outputs TRBD1, but without DNA this stays unchecked. The CDR3 contains 15 residues. The germline V gene has CDR1 DFQATT and CDR2 SNEGSKA (reference sequence). The CDR3 protein is CSVWDRVYSNEKLFF.

The chain combines TRBV10-3 with TRBJ2-3; as DNA is missing, the TRBD2 call by TCRdb cannot be tested. Germline CDR1 is ENHRY and CDR2 is SYGVKD. This CDR3 has 16 residues. CDR3: CAISGTSGTRTDTQYF.

This chain joins TRBV28 and TRBJ1-1; TCRdb's assignment of TRBD1 cannot be checked, as there is no DNA. Germline values: CDR1 MDHEN, CDR2 SYDVKM. The CDR3 runs to 12 residues. The CDR3 loop reads CASSYDRAWAFF.

The genes are TRBV5-4 and TRBJ2-5; TCRdb's D gene call, TRBD1, goes unchecked for lack of DNA. CDR1 is SGHNT and CDR2 is YYREEE in the germline V gene (reference sequence). The CDR3 is made up of 15 amino acids. The CDR3 reads CASSLSGASQETQYF.

The chain has TRBV20-1 and TRBJ1-1; TCRdb picks TRBD1, but there is no DNA to check that call. Germline V gene lookup returns CDR1 DFQATT and CDR2 SNEGSKA (reference sequence). The CDR3 sequence is 16 residues long. The CDR3 loop is CSARDIQRGEATEAFF.

This sequence joins TRBV20-1 and TRBJ1-5; the TCRdb call, TRBD1, lacks DNA for checking. The CDR3 has 14 amino acids. Per germline, CDR1 DFQATT and CDR2 SNEGSKA (reference sequence). The CDR3 loop is CSAQKGQSNQPQHF.

The chain joins TRBV30 to TRBJ1-1. The CDR3 extends over 14 amino acids. Germline V gene sequence: CDR1 GTSNPN, CDR2 SVGIG (reference sequence). The CDR3 loop reads CAWGPETAGRVTFF.

This chain joins TRBV9 and TRBJ1-6. Germline CDR1 is SGDLS and CDR2 is YYNGEE. This CDR3 spans 16 amino acids. This CDR3 is CASSVDSLVGSSPLHF.

The genes are TRBV28 and TRBJ2-7; TCRdb's D gene call, TRBD2, goes unchecked for lack of DNA. This CDR3 spans 15 amino acids. CDR1 MDHEN and CDR2 SYDVKM come from the germline V gene. The CDR3: CASREGTSGLYEQYF. The whole variable domain, remainder taken from reference TRBV28 and TRBJ2-7, is DVKVTQSSRYLVKRTGEKVFLECVQDMDHENMFWYRQDPGLGLRLIYFSYDVKMKEKGDIPEGYSVSREKKERFSLILESASTNQTSMYLCASREGTSGLYEQYFGPGTRLTVT.

V gene TRBV20-1 combines with J gene TRBJ2-1; TCRdb names TRBD1, which stays unverified in the absence of DNA. Germline CDR1 reads DFQATT; CDR2 reads SNEGSKA (reference sequence). The CDR3 sequence is 15 residues long. CDR3 region: CSARMASGSPNEQFF.

V gene TRBV12-3 or TRBV12-4 combines with J gene TRBJ1-1; no DNA is available, so the TRBD1 call from TCRdb remains unchecked. CDR3 length: 12 amino acids. CDR3 amino acids: CASSLSAAQAFF.

This sequence joins TRBV28 and TRBJ2-7. The CDR3 is 14 amino acids. Germline V CDR1 and CDR2: MDHEN, SYDVKM. The CDR3 reads CASSSQKRGYEQYF.